This TCR beta chain originates from a study of blood T cell repertoires in COVID-19. Study-level background: Samples taken during acute and convalescent COVID-19 were collected in the United States, Italy and Spain. Sample material is recorded as cDNA or gDNA derived from T cells, B-cell-depleted T cells, or PBMCs.

In the authors' workflow: Reference gene primers were amplified, and this amplification served to estimate nucleated cell counts. Generated by immunoSEQ multiplex PCR, the TCRdb table keeps only in-frame clones and is missing some. The DNA gave D and trimming, while V, J and clone size come from that table. This sample yields about 72,000 clones, of which 83% are seen a single time; around a sixth belongs to the top ten. CDR3 length: 15 residues. V was trimmed by 5 bases and J by 4 bases, leaving 15 bases between them. CDR1 and CDR2 (germline): SGHNT, YENEEA. This sequence joins TRBV11-3 and TRBJ1-3; no firm D call. The sequence was obtained from an elderly woman with acute or convalescent COVID-19. The sequenced sample consisted of peripheral blood. CDR3: CASSPRWALGNTIYF. DNA of the CDR3: TGTGCCAGCAGCCCCCGCTGGGCCCTGGGAAACACCATATATTTT.